These T cell receptor beta chains were read from a single sample in a study of cytomegalovirus exposure and HLA in healthy donors. Profiling relied on immunoSEQ multiplex PCR, and the TCRdb table lists in-frame clones only, not all of them. The table shows roughly 130,000 clones, with 74% occurring only once. The sequenced sample was PBMCs. These receptors were collected from a woman aged 45-59 years in good health and CMV-seropositive. The CDR3 runs from the conserved cysteine through the conserved F or W. A D gene is named only where the DNA matches it firmly. Some rows mark clone size as missing; the rest say once, few, many or name a class of expanded clone.

j_call d_call v_call clone_size cdr3_aa cdr3_nt
TRBJ1-6 NA TRBV30 few CAWSVGGAGSPLHF TGTGCCTGGAGTGTAGGGGGGGCCGGTTCACCCCTCCACTTT
TRBJ1-4 NA TRBV5-6 few CASSGEDGQNEKLFF TGTGCCAGCAGCGGTGAGGACGGACAAAATGAAAAACTGTTTTTT
TRBJ1-2 TRBD1 TRBV9 NA CASSLTGAGGGYTF TGTGCCAGCAGCCTGACAGGGGCTGGAGGTGGCTACACCTTC
TRBJ2-7 NA TRBV15 NA CATSRGIISGETEYEQYF TGTGCCACCAGCAGAGGGATTATTTCGGGGGAAACCGAATACGAGCAGTACTTC
TRBJ2-5 NA TRBV2 NA CASKYEGGETQYF TGTGCCAGCAAGTACGAAGGGGGAGAGACCCAGTACTTC
TRBJ2-1 TRBD2 TRBV7-9 NA CASSSGTSSSYNEQFF TGTGCCAGCAGCTCCGGGACTAGTAGCTCCTACAATGAGCAGTTCTTC
TRBJ2-7 TRBD1 TRBV5-6 NA CASSSPGQGAYEQYF TGTGCCAGCAGCTCCCCGGGACAGGGGGCCTACGAGCAGTACTTC
TRBJ1-2 NA TRBV10-3 NA CATSDGDYGYTF TGTGCCACCTCGGACGGGGACTATGGCTACACCTTC
TRBJ2-5 NA TRBV19 few CASSTDSQETQYF TGTGCCAGTAGTACGGACAGCCAAGAGACCCAGTACTTC
TRBJ1-2 NA TRBV28 NA CASSISIGAGSNYGYTF TGTGCCAGCAGTATCTCGATAGGGGCGGGATCTAACTATGGCTACACCTTC
TRBJ2-5 NA TRBV29-1 NA CSVALEETQYF TGCAGCGTTGCCCTCGAAGAGACCCAGTACTTC
TRBJ2-5 TRBD1 TRBV7-2 NA CASSYDRGQETQYF TGTGCCAGCAGCTACGACAGGGGGCAAGAGACCCAGTACTTC
TRBJ2-1 TRBD2 TRBV2 NA CASSQAGAYNEQFF TGTGCCAGCAGTCAGGCGGGGGCCTACAATGAGCAGTTCTTC
TRBJ1-4 NA TRBV7-2 NA CASSFFRRGRKDEKLFF TGTGCCAGCAGCTTCTTCAGGCGGGGTCGGAAGGATGAAAAACTGTTTTTT
TRBJ2-7 NA TRBV7-9 NA CASSYERGSEQYF TGTGCCAGCAGTTATGAACGGGGTTCCGAGCAGTACTTC
TRBJ2-3 TRBD2 TRBV9 few CASSASGGARDTQYF TGTGCCAGCAGCGCTAGCGGGGGGGCAAGAGATACGCAGTATTTT
TRBJ2-3 TRBD2 TRBV10-3 NA CAIRAGDTDTQYF TGTGCCATCAGAGCGGGGGATACAGATACGCAGTATTTT
TRBJ2-1 NA TRBV27 NA CASSPRYNEQFF TGTGCCAGCAGCCCCCGCTACAATGAGCAGTTCTTC
TRBJ1-3 NA TRBV5-1 NA CASSPEAPNTIYF TGCGCCAGCAGCCCGGAGGCTCCAAACACCATATATTTT
TRBJ2-5 TRBD2 TRBV7-2 once CASRGAGAGGETQYF TGTGCCAGCAGGGGAGCGGGGGCCGGAGGGGAGACCCAGTACTTC
TRBJ1-5 NA TRBV25-1 NA CASSDSRVNQPQHF TGTGCCAGCAGTGACTCCCGGGTCAATCAGCCCCAGCATTTT
TRBJ1-6 NA TRBV7-2 NA CASSLVPGAPLHF TGTGCCAGCAGCTTAGTCCCGGGGGCACCCCTCCACTTT
TRBJ2-7 TRBD1 TRBV7-2 NA CASSQGQGVYEQYF TGTGCCAGCAGCCAGGGACAGGGTGTTTACGAGCAGTACTTC
TRBJ1-1 TRBD1 TRBV10-3 NA CAISAGTGGAFF TGTGCCATCAGCGCCGGGACAGGGGGAGCTTTCTTT
TRBJ2-2 NA TRBV30 NA CAWRRSNTGELFF TGTGCCTGGAGGCGGTCGAACACCGGGGAGCTGTTTTTT
TRBJ2-7 TRBD1 TRBV5-1 NA CASKGVTGGYEQYF TGCGCCAGTAAGGGGGTGACAGGGGGCTACGAGCAGTACTTC
TRBJ2-3 TRBD1 TRBV9 NA CASSAGTGGTDTQYF TGTGCCAGCAGCGCCGGGACAGGGGGCACAGATACGCAGTATTTT
TRBJ2-5 NA TRBV9 NA CASSVGVRGEETQYF TGTGCCAGCAGCGTAGGTGTCAGGGGCGAGGAGACCCAGTACTTC
TRBJ1-1 NA TRBV23-1 NA CASSRACLGTGTEAFF TGCGCCAGCAGTCGAGCGTGCCTGGGAACGGGGACTGAAGCTTTCTTT
TRBJ1-1 TRBD1 TRBV12-5 NA CASGLADRGKNTEAFF TGTGCTAGTGGTTTGGCGGACAGGGGAAAGAACACTGAAGCTTTCTTT
TRBJ1-4 NA TRBV4-3 NA CASSRGQFATNEKLFF TGCGCCAGCAGCCGTGGACAGTTTGCAACTAATGAAAAACTGTTTTTT
TRBJ1-1 TRBD1 TRBV27 NA CASSYRDRGCEAFF TGTGCCAGCAGTTACCGGGACAGGGGGTGCGAAGCTTTCTTT
TRBJ2-3 NA TRBV30 NA CAWSDPLSSGGDLSSTDTQYF TGTGCCTGGAGTGACCCCCTTTCGTCCGGGGGAGATTTGTCTAGCACAGATACGCAGTATTTT
TRBJ2-1 NA TRBV11-1 NA CASSLEISVSYNEQFF TGTGCCAGCAGCTTAGAGATTAGCGTCTCCTACAATGAGCAGTTCTTC
TRBJ2-3 NA TRBV2 NA CASLEQSSRDTQYF TGTGCCAGCCTCGAGCAGTCTAGCAGAGATACGCAGTATTTT
TRBJ2-5 TRBD2 TRBV11-2 NA CASSLSSGGPSETQYF TGTGCCAGCAGCTTAAGTAGCGGGGGCCCATCGGAGACCCAGTACTTC
TRBJ2-6 TRBD1 TRBV5-1 NA CARSEQGSSGANVLTF TGCGCCCGCTCTGAACAGGGGAGCTCTGGGGCCAACGTCCTGACTTTC
TRBJ1-1 TRBD1 TRBV5-4 few CASSTPKQGNTEAFF TGTGCCAGCAGCACCCCGAAACAGGGGAATACTGAAGCTTTCTTT
TRBJ2-7 NA TRBV5-1 NA CASSFNYRAEQYF TGCGCCAGCAGCTTCAATTACAGGGCCGAGCAGTACTTC
TRBJ1-3 NA TRBV30 NA CAWSLPAGAGNTIYF TGTGCCTGGAGCCTACCGGCAGGGGCTGGAAACACCATATATTTT